This T cell receptor beta chain appears in the sequencing data of a study of shared clonotypes between healthy human individuals. Study conclusions and caveats: Exclusively blood specimens were collected; tissue repertoires likely differ.

This clone was detected once. What it binds is not known. J was trimmed by 0 bases and V by 3 bases; bases with no gene match: 9. CDR1 and CDR2 from the germline V gene are SGHRS and YFSETQ. The CDR3 is 18 residues long. Selected positively for CCR7 and CD45RO-negative, naive CD8 cells excluded terminally differentiated effector memory CD45RA+ cells. Assay: immunoSEQ multiplex PCR; the TCRdb copy retains only in-frame clones and omits some. This repertoire shows 1.5 million to 2.5 million clones, roughly 95% found once; its top ten account for 1.2%. The receptor was derived from a man aged 18 to 29 in good health. The sample was naive CD8+ T cells sorted from blood. The rearrangement links TRBV5-1 to TRBJ2-1; 10 bases are shared with TRBD2. In nucleotides, the CDR3 is TGCGCCAGCAGCTCAACCCTAGCGGGAGTTAGCTCCTACAATGAGCAGTTCTTC. Translation: CASSSTLAGVSSYNEQFF.